The 13 T cell receptor beta chains below come from one sample, sequenced in a study of cytomegalovirus exposure and HLA in healthy donors. PCR primers comprised 60 Vbeta and 13 Jbeta primers. Generated by immunoSEQ multiplex PCR, the TCRdb table keeps only in-frame clones and is missing some. The sample lists approximately 74,000 clones; about 80% were seen once. The sequenced sample was PBMCs. The receptors stem from a woman in her 40s in good health and CMV-seronegative.

This clone was seen only once. V usage is TRBV28 and J usage is TRBJ1-2, with a weak D call TRBD1 (5 bases). Trimming removed 5 bases from V and 0 bases from J, with 13 bases in between. The CDR3 length is 15 residues. Germline V gene lookup returns CDR1 MDHEN and CDR2 SYDVKM. The CDR3 DNA follows: TGTGCCAGCAGTCCCGCCAGGGCTACTAACTATGGCTACACCTTC. It codes for CASSPARATNYGYTF.

The gene calls are TRBV29-1 and TRBJ1-1, with unresolved D. Germline V gene sequence: CDR1 SQVTM, CDR2 ANQGSEA. The ends were cut back, 4 bases at V and 0 bases at J, with 12 bases in the middle. The CDR3 contains 14 residues. This chain's CDR3 is CSVVGETMNTEAFF. The DNA for the CDR3 is TGCAGCGTTGTGGGAGAGACCATGAACACTGAAGCTTTCTTT.

The chain has TRBV15 and TRBJ2-3; 11 bases agree with TRBD2. The CDR3 has 14 amino acids. V lost 8 bases, J lost 6 bases, and 7 bases stayed unmatched. Germline assignment: CDR1 LNHNV and CDR2 YYDKDF (reference sequence). Here the CDR3 DNA reads TGTGCCACCGCGACTAGCGGGGCCGTCGATACGCAGTATTTT. Amino acids: CATATSGAVDTQYF.

The chain recombines TRBV4-1 with TRBJ2-1; the match to TRBD2 covers 15 bases. This CDR3 has 19 amino acids. J lost 6 bases, V lost 0 bases, and 9 bases had no gene match. CDR1 and CDR2 from the germline V gene are MGHRA and YSYEKL. CDR3 in amino acids: CASSQEPRTSGGAVNEQFF. For the CDR3, the DNA is TGCGCCAGCAGCCAAGAACCCCGGACTAGCGGGGGGGCCGTCAATGAGCAGTTCTTC.

The rearrangement joins TRBV7-6 to TRBJ2-5; no firm D call. CDR3 length: 13 amino acids. V was cut by 5 bases and J by 2 bases, with 9 bases left in between. CDR1 and CDR2 from the germline V gene are SGHVS and FNYEAQ. The CDR3 DNA sequence: TGTGCCAGCAGCCCCCCCCTTCAAGAGACCCAGTACTTC. It is translated as CASSPPLQETQYF.

The CDR3 here is CASRLRGTQYF. CDR3 in DNA: TGTGCCAGCAGACTTAGGGGGACCCAGTACTTC. The J gene is TRBJ2-5, the V gene TRBV7-2; TRBD1 is a possible D gene (5 bases). V was shortened by 6 bases and J by 7 bases, with 9 bases between the two germline ends. Germline V gene lookup returns CDR1 SGHTA and CDR2 FQGNSA. The length of the CDR3 is 11 residues.

V is TRBV6-4 and J is TRBJ2-3; 9 positions agree with TRBD1. This CDR3 spans 15 amino acids. J was trimmed by 4 bases and V by 4 bases; bases with no gene match: 6. Per the germline V gene, CDR1 is MRHNA and CDR2 is SNTAGT. The CDR3 region has the DNA TGTGCCAGCAGTGGGGGGACAGGGACCGCAGATACGCAGTATTTT. Encoded protein: CASSGGTGTADTQYF.

The rearrangement links TRBV5-4 to TRBJ2-5; D is perhaps TRBD2 (5 bases). Germline assignment: CDR1 SGHNT and CDR2 YYREEE (reference sequence). Deletions cut 3 bases from V and 7 bases from J, with 10 bases between. CDR3 length: 12 amino acids. The CDR3 loop is CASSSGSGTQYF. The CDR3 region has the DNA TGTGCCAGCAGCTCTGGGAGCGGGACCCAGTACTTC.

This clone was counted a few times. This rearrangement joins TRBV28 to TRBJ2-3; TRBD2 aligns across 7 bases. Germline V lookup: CDR1 MDHEN, CDR2 SYDVKM. Unmatched junction bases numbered 15, after V lost 5 bases and J lost 7 bases. The CDR3 totals 16 residues. CDR3 coding DNA: TGTGCCAGCAGTCTTTCTAGCGGTCCCCTCGGTAATACGCAGTATTTT. Its translation is CASSLSSGPLGNTQYF.

This clone has only a few counts. J is TRBJ2-5 and V is TRBV6-1; tentative D call: TRBD2 (5 bases). Trimming pared 6 bases from V and 5 bases from J, leaving 16 bases between. This CDR3 spans 14 amino acids. Germline CDR1 MNHNS, CDR2 SASEGT. In nucleotides, the CDR3 is TGTGCCAGCAGGGAGCTGGGCAGAGGGGAGACCCAGTACTTC. This encodes CASRELGRGETQYF.

The chain couples TRBV7-2 to TRBJ1-4, with a possible D match to TRBD1 (5 bases). The CDR3 runs 16 residues. Between the trimmed V and J ends, which lost 2 bases and 4 bases, there was a span of 14 bases. Germline CDR1 is SGHTA and CDR2 is FQGNSA. CDR3 DNA sequence: TGTGCCAGCAGCTTATATCAGGGTCTCCTTAATGAAAAACTGTTTTTT. Amino acid sequence: CASSLYQGLLNEKLFF.

This clone was seen only a few times. The chain joins TRBV4-3 to TRBJ2-1; possibly TRBD2 for D (5 bases). The CDR3 runs 16 residues. Germline V gene lookup returns CDR1 LGHNA and CDR2 YSLEER. V gave up 0 bases and J gave up 7 bases, with 16 bases separating them. DNA for the CDR3: TGCGCCAGCAGCCAAGAGGAGGTTTTCAGTGGTAATGAGCAGTTCTTC. This sequence encodes CASSQEEVFSGNEQFF.

V is TRBV9 and J is TRBJ2-2, with a weak D call TRBD2 (6 bases). Germline V CDR1 and CDR2: SGDLS, YYNGEE. Trimming cost V 3 bases and J 4 bases, with 16 bases left between them. This CDR3 is 16 amino acids long. CDR3 sequence (DNA): TGTGCCAGCAGCGCCACCGGGACTCAACTCACCGGGGAGCTGTTTTTT. Its protein is CASSATGTQLTGELFF.